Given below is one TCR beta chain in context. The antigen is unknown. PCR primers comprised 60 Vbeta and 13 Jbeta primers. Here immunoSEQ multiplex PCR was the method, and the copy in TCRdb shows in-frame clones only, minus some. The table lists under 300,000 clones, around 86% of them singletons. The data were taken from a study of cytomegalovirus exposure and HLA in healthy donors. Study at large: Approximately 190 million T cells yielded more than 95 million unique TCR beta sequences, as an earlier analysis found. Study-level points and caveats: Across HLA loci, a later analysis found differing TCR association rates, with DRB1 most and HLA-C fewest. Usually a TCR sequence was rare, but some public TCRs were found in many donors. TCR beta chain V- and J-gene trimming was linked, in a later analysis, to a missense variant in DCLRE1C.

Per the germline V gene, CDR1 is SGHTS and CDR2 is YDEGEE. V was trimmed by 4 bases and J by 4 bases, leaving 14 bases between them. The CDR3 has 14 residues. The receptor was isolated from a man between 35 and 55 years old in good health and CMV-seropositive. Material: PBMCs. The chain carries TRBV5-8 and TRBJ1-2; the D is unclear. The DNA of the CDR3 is TGTGCCAGCAGCCGGACGGGGTTGGGCTATGGCTACACCTTC. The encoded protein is CASSRTGLGYGYTF.